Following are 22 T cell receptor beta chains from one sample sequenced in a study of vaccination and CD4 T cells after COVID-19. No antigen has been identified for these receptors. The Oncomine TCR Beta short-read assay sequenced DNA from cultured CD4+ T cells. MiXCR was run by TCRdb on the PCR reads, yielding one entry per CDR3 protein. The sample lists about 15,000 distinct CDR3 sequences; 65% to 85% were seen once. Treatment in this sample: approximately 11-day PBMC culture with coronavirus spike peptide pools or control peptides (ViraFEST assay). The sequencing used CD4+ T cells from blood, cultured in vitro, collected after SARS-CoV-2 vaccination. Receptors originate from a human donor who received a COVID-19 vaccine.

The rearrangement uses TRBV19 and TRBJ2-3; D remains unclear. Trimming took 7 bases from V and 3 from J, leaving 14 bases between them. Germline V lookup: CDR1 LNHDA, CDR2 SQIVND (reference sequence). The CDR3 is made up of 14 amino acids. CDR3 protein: CASTNPLLTDTQYF. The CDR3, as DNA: TGTGCCAGTACCAACCCCCTCCTAACAGATACGCAGTATTTT.

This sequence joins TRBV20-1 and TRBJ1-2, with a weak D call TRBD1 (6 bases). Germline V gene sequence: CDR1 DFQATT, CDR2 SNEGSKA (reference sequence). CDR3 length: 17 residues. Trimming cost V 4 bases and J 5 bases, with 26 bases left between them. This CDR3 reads CSATVAGRGGLRYGYTF. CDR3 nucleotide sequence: TGCAGTGCTACTGTCGCGGGCAGGGGAGGACTTCGTTATGGCTACACCTTC.

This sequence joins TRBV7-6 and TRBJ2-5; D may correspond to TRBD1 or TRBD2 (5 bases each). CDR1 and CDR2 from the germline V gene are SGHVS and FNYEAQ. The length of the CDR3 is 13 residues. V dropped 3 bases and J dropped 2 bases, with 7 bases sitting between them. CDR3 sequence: CASSLGPQETQYF. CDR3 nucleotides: TGTGCCAGCAGCTTGGGACCTCAAGAGACCCAGTACTTC.

The CDR3 coding sequence is TGTGCCAGCAGCTTACCCGGTCTGGGCTATGGCTACACCTTC. Translation: CASSLPGLGYGYTF. The rearrangement links TRBV7-8 to TRBJ1-2, with D unclear. V lost 2 bases, J lost 4 bases, and 11 bases lay in between. From germline, CDR1 is SGHVS and CDR2 FQNEAQ. The CDR3 spans 14 residues. Together with reference TRBV7-8 and TRBJ1-2, the CDR3 gives the full variable domain: GAGVSQSPRYKVAKRGQDVALRCDPISGHVSLFWYQQALGQGPEFLTYFQNEAQLDKSGLPSDRFFAERPEGSVSTLKIQRTQQEDSAVYLCASSLPGLGYGYTFGSGTRLTVV.

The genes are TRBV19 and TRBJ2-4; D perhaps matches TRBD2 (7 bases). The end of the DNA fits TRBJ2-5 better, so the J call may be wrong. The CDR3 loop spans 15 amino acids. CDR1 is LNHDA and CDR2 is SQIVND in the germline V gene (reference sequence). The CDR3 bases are TGTGCCAGTAGGGTAGGGGGGGACGGGAAAGAGACCCAGTACTTC. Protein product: CASRVGGDGKETQYF.

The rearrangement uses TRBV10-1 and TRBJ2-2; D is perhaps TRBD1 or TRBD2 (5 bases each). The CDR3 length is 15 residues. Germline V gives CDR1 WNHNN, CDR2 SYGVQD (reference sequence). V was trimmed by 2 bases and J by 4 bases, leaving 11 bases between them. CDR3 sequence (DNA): TGCGCCAGCAGTGAGGAGGGACGGGGCACCGGGGAGCTGTTTTTT. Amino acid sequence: CASSEEGRGTGELFF.

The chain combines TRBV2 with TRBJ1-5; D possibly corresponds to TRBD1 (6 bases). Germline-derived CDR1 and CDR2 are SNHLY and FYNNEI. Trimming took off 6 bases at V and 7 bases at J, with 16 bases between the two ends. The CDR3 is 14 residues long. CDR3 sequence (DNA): TGTGCCAGCAGCCGCGGGGGGGCAAACCAGCCCCAGCATTTT. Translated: CASSRGGANQPQHF.

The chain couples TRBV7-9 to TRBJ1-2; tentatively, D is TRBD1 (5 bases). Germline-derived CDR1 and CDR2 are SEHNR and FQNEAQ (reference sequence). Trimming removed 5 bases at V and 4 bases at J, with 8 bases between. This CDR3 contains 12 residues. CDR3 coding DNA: TGTGCCAGCAGCGGGGGGATCTATGGCTACACCTTC. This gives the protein CASSGGIYGYTF.

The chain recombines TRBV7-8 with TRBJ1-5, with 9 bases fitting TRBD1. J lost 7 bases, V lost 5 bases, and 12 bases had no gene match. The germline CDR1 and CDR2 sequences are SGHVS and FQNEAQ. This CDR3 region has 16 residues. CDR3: CASSLRRTGDRQPQHF. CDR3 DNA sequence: TGTGCCAGCAGCCTTAGGAGGACAGGGGACCGGCAGCCCCAGCATTTT.

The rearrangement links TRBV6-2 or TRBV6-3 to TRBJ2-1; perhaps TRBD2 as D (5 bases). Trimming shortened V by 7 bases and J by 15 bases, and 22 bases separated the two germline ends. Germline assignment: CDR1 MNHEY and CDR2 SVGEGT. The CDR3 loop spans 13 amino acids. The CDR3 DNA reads TGTGCCAGCACTAAAGGGCAGGCGGGTCCGCTGTTCTTC. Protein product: CASTKGQAGPLFF.

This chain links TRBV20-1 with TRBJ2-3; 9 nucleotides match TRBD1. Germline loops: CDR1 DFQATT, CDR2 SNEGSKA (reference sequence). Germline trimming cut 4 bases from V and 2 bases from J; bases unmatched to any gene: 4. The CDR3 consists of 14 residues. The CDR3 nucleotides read TGCAGTGCTAATCGGGACAGGGCCACAGATACGCAGTATTTT. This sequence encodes CSANRDRATDTQYF.

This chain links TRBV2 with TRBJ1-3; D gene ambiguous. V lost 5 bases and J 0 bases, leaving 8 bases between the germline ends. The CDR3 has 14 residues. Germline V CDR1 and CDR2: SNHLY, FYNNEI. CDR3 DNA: TGTGCCAGCAGTTGGACGGTCTCTGGAAACACCATATATTTT. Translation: CASSWTVSGNTIYF.

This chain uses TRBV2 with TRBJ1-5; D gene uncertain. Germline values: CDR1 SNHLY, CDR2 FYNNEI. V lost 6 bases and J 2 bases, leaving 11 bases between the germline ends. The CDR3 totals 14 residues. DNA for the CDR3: TGTGCCAGCAGAAAGACTGGGGGCAATCAGCCCCAGCATTTT. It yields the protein CASRKTGGNQPQHF.

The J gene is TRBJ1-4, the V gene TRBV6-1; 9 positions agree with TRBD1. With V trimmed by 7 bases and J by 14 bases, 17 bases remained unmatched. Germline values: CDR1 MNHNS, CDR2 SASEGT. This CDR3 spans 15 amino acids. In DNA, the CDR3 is TGTGCCAGCACCCCATCCCCCGGGACAGGGATAGTGCTGTTTTTT. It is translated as CASTPSPGTGIVLFF.

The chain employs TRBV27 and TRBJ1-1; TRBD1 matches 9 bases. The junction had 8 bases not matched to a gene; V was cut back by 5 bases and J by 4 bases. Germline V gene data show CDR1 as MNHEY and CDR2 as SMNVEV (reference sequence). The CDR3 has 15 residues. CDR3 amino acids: CASSPTTGGLTEAFF. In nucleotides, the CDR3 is TGTGCCAGCAGTCCGACGACAGGGGGGCTCACTGAAGCTTTCTTT.

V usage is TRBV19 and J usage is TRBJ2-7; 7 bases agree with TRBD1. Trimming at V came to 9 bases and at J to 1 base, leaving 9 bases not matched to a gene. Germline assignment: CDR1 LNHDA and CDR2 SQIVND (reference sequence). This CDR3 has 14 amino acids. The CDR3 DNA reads TGTGCCAGCACTAAAGGGGGCGCTTCCTACGAGCAGTACTTC. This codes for CASTKGGASYEQYF.

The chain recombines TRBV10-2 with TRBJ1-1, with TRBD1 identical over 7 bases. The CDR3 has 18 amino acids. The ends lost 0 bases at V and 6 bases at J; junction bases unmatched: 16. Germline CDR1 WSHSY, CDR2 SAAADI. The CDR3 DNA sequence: TGCGCCAGCAGTGAGTCTCCCGTCATTCCGACAGGGACCCCTGAAGCTTTCTTT. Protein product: CASSESPVIPTGTPEAFF.

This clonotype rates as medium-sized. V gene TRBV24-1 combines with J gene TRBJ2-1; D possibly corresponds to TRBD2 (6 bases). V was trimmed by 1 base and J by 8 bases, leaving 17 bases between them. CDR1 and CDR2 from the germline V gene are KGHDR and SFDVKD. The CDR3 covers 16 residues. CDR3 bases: TGTGCCACCAGTGATTTACGGGGAGGTAAGGTACATGAGCAGTTCTTC. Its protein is CATSDLRGGKVHEQFF.

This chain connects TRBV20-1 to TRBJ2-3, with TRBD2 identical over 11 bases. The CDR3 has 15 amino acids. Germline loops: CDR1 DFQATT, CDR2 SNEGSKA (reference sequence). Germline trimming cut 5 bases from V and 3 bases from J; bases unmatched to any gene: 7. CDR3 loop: CSAGSGGAVTDTQYF. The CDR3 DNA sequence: TGCAGTGCTGGTAGCGGGGGGGCCGTTACAGATACGCAGTATTTT.

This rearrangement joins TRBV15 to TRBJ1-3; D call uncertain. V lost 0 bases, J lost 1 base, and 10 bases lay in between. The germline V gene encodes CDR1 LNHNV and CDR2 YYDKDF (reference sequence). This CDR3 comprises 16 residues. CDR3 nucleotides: TGTGCCACCAGCAGAGACAACGGAGAGTCTGGAAACACCATATATTTT. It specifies CATSRDNGESGNTIYF.

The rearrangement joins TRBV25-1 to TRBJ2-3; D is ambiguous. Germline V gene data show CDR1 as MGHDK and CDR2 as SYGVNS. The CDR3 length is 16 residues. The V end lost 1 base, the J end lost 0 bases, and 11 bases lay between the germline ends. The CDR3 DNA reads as TGTGCCAGCAGTGAATCCCCCTACGCTAGCACAGATACGCAGTATTTT. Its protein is CASSESPYASTDTQYF.

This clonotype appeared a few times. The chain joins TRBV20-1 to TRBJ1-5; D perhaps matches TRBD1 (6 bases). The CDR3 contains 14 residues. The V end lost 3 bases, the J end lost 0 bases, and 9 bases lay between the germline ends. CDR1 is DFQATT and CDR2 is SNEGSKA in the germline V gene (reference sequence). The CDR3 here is CSARSRGSNQPQHF. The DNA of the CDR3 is TGCAGTGCTAGGTCCAGGGGTAGCAATCAGCCCCAGCATTTT.